This TCR beta chain was identified during a study of blood T cells in healthy people across ages. Study details: Capturing about one barcoded beta molecule per two T cells was achieved by template switching.

The use of a sample-barcoded 5' primer and a J-beta primer mix characterized a second PCR of roughly 6 to 11 cycles. Every sample returned 2.5 million or more CDR3-containing paired-end reads. TCRdb ran MiXCR on the 5' RACE reads and lists one entry per CDR3 protein. The sample has approximately 580,000 distinct CDR3 sequences, about 25% seen once. This clonotype was detected a few times. What it binds is unknown. It is likely a read error, because the conserved phenylalanine at the end of the CDR3 is missing. Study conclusions and caveats: Long-lived and aged donors differed, with more naive CD4+ cells and higher diversity in the long-lived.

This sample also appeared in a second study, on T cells of mothers and their children. From that report: Overlap ran slightly, non-significantly higher for related than unrelated mother-child pairs.

The sequencing input was blood. The sequence was obtained from a boy younger than 18 in good health.

Here the CDR3 reads CATSDLVLAGVGAAVETQYV. DNA for the CDR3: TGTGCCACCAGTGATTTGGTCCTAGCGGGAGTGGGGGCTGCGGTAGAGACCCAGTACGTC. J is TRBJ2-5 and V is TRBV24-1, with 10 bases lining up with TRBD2. The J segment lost 4 bases and the V segment lost 0 bases, leaving 16 bases of the junction unmatched. Per the germline V gene, CDR1 is KGHDR and CDR2 is SFDVKD. The CDR3 runs 20 residues.